The sequence of this T cell receptor (beta chain) was determined in a study of T cells after posttransplantation cyclophosphamide (dated by TCRdb to the mid-2010s). The study in broad terms: Using TRB sequencing, the study followed how the T cell repertoire rebuilt after myeloablative bone marrow transplantation with posttransplantation cyclophosphamide given as GVHD prophylaxis. Public TRB sequences were checked against a database of over 3,600 sequences associated with responses to pathogens, tumor antigens, self-antigens and alloantigens. Blood from all 34 PTCy patients who had 1-year posttransplant specimens underwent TRB sequencing. Because TRA and TRB clonality were tightly correlated in fewer than 10 samples, subsequent TCR analyses were focused on TRB only. Samples from a few dozen PTCy-treated patients and 15 to 20 related bone marrow donors of those patients were subjected to antigen receptor sequencing. In 3 patients, up to roughly 3 additional blood samples taken between 2 and 5.2 years after transplant also underwent TRB sequencing, as did pretransplant blood from a handful of patients.

TRB sequencing was run on genomic DNA with either the immunoSEQ assay at survey resolution or the hsTCRB kit. The study's processing was this. The immunoSEQ software was used for initial read processing, and the LymphoSeq R package was used for repertoire analyses. For each TRB dataset, clonality was calculated as 1 minus normalized Shannon entropy, and the Gini coefficient was computed as well. Phenotypes of unsorted samples were inferred by mapping TRB sequences from sorted subsets of the recipient or donor onto unsorted samples of the same recipient. TCRdb stores this immuneACCESS table with in-frame sequences only. Part of the clones is absent; in the studies checked, under half of the shortfall reflects unresolved V genes, and no reason is known for the rest. That table gives V, J and clone size, and the DNA gave D and trimming. In this sample the table shows about 22,000 clones, about 89% of which occur a single time. The ten largest clones capture 8.2% of the sample.

Germline trimming: 6 bases from V, 8 bases from J; junction bases outside gene matches: 6. The germline V gene sets CDR1 to MDHEN and CDR2 to SYDVKM. From the cysteine up to the phenylalanine, the CDR3 has a length of 13 residues. Only the CDR3 DNA stays, 39 bases, in frame from base 1. To note about this clone: This clone's antigen is unknown. Per-nucleotide qualities are absent, and no much larger clonotype sits a single base away.

Study-wide findings and limitations: The TRB repertoires of T cells infiltrating skin or GI tract showed only limited overlap with the TRB repertoires of T cells in blood. At 1-2 months, donor-recipient similarity was low but rose over the first year, and the later blood repertoires were often dominated by donor CD8+ memory clones. Across the approximately 47 patients, TRB clonality was highly associated with recipient CMV seropositivity and CMV reactivation, and diversity with PTCy was similar to that in the CNI/methotrexate controls.

The control group consisted of around 10 patients who received myeloablative marrow transplants with methotrexate plus a calcineurin inhibitor and who were sampled 1 year after transplant. Peripheral blood and bone marrow mononuclear cells were isolated by Ficoll-Hypaque density centrifugation and cryopreserved. Here the sequenced sample was PBMCs, taken after an allogeneic stem cell transplant with a calcineurin inhibitor and methotrexate. The TCR was taken from a female patient in her forties or fifties who received an allogeneic stem cell transplant from an unrelated donor, was CMV-positive, and had chronic GVHD only. Where a transplant has occurred, the graft donor may have supplied some of the T cells. The chain is assembled from TRBV28 and TRBJ1-2; TRBD1 fits 10 bases in the junction. The CDR3 protein is CASSVGQGGGYTF. The nucleotide sequence is given as TGTGCCAGCAGCGTTGGACAGGGGGGGGGCTACACCTTC.